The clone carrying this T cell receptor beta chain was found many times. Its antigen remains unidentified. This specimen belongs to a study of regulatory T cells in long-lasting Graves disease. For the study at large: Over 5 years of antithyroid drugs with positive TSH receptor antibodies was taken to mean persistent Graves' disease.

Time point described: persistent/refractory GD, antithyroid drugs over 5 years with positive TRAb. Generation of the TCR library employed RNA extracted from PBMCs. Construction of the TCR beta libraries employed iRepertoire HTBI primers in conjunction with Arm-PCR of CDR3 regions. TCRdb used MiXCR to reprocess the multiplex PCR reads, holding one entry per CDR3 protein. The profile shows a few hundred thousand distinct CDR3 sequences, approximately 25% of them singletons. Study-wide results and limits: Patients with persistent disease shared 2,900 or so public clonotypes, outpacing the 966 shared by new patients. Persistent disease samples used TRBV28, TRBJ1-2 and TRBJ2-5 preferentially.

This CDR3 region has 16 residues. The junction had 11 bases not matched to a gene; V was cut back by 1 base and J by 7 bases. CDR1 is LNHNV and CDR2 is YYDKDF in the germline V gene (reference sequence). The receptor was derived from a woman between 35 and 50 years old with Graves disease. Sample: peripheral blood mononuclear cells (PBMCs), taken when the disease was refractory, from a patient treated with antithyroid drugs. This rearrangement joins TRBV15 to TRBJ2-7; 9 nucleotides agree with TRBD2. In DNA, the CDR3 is TGTGCCACCAGCAGAGCAGGGCGGGAGGGCCCTCTGGAGCAGTACTTC. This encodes CATSRAGREGPLEQYF.